These 29 T cell receptor beta chains were sequenced from one sample in a study of cytomegalovirus exposure and HLA in healthy donors. This PCR relied on a set of 60 Vbeta primers and 13 Jbeta primers. Data came from immunoSEQ multiplex PCR; TCRdb stores just in-frame clones and leaves some out. The sample holds about 140,000 clones, more than 65% seen once. The sequenced material came from PBMCs. These receptors originate from a woman aged 25 to 39 in good health and CMV-seronegative.

This chain connects TRBV7-9 to TRBJ1-5; D is unclear. The CDR3 runs to 13 residues. Trimming took 3 bases from V and 5 from J, leaving 8 bases between them. Germline V gives CDR1 SEHNR, CDR2 FQNEAQ (reference sequence). CDR3 protein: CASSLGQHQPQHF. The CDR3 bases are TGTGCCAGCAGCTTGGGCCAGCATCAGCCCCAGCATTTT.

The chain couples TRBV6-6 to TRBJ2-7; D perhaps matches TRBD2 (7 bases). CDR1 and CDR2 from the germline V gene are MNHNY and SVGAGI (reference sequence). Trimming left V 7 bases short and J 0 bases short, with 16 bases between. The CDR3 is 15 amino acids. CDR3 nucleotides: TGTGCCAGCACCCCAAGGGAGGGGGTCTCCTACGAGCAGTACTTC. It yields the protein CASTPREGVSYEQYF.

This chain uses TRBV2 with TRBJ2-3, with D possibly matching TRBD2 (6 bases). Per germline, CDR1 SNHLY and CDR2 FYNNEI. Trimming removed 9 bases at V and 3 bases at J, with 16 bases between. The CDR3 sequence is 14 residues long. CDR3 amino acids: CASSRGYGTDTQYF. The DNA for the CDR3 is TGTGCCAGTTCCCGGGGGTATGGAACAGATACGCAGTATTTT.

As regards this clone: Other DNA sequences within the sample encode an identical CDR3. This sequence joins TRBV6-1 and TRBJ1-5, with unresolved D. Trimming shortened V by 1 base and J by 7 bases, and 8 bases separated the two germline ends. CDR3 length equals 13 residues. Germline loops: CDR1 MNHNS, CDR2 SASEGT. CDR3 amino acids: CASSEGLRQPQHF. CDR3 in DNA: TGTGCCAGCAGTGAAGGTTTGCGGCAGCCCCAGCATTTT.

This clone was seen a few times. The genes are TRBV10-3 and TRBJ1-2; weak D call: TRBD1 (6 bases). The germline gives CDR1 ENHRY, CDR2 SYGVKD. The CDR3 extends over 18 amino acids. Trimming took off 0 bases at V and 0 bases at J, with 17 bases between the two ends. CDR3 sequence: CAISESWGGSSSNYGYTF. CDR3 in DNA: TGTGCCATCAGTGAGTCCTGGGGGGGCTCCTCCTCTAACTATGGCTACACCTTC.

The V gene is TRBV29-1, the J gene TRBJ2-5; D might be TRBD1 (6 bases). Germline CDR1 reads SQVTM; CDR2 reads ANQGSEA. This CDR3 contains 13 residues. The ends were cut back, 5 bases at V and 2 bases at J, with 12 bases in the middle. The CDR3 region is CSVLTGLQETQYF. CDR3 DNA: TGCAGCGTTTTGACAGGTCTGCAAGAGACCCAGTACTTC.

The V and J genes are TRBV18 and TRBJ1-1; D may be TRBD1 (6 bases). The germline V gene has CDR1 KGHSH and CDR2 LQKENI. The CDR3 extends over 15 amino acids. V was pared by 4 bases and J by 3 bases, with 15 bases between. The CDR3 nucleotides are TGTGCCAGCTCACGTGGCAGGGGAGTGGACACTGAAGCTTTCTTT. Its translation: CASSRGRGVDTEAFF.

This clone showed up just once. The chain joins TRBV6-1 to TRBJ1-5, with TRBD1 matching 7 bases. V gave up 2 bases and J gave up 3 bases; unmatched junction bases: 13. This CDR3 has 18 amino acids. Germline assignment: CDR1 MNHNS and CDR2 SASEGT. The CDR3, as DNA: TGTGCCAGCAGTGAAACCGGGGTCGACAGGGCCTTCAATCAGCCCCAGCATTTT. The encoded protein is CASSETGVDRAFNQPQHF.

This clone is a singleton in its sample. This rearrangement joins TRBV5-4 to TRBJ2-5; TRBD1 matches 7 bases. V was pared by 4 bases and J by 2 bases, with 2 bases of the junction left unmatched. The CDR3 totals 13 residues. Per the germline V gene, CDR1 is SGHNT and CDR2 is YYREEE (reference sequence). The CDR3 reads CASSKGQQETQYF. CDR3 nucleotides: TGTGCCAGCAGCAAGGGACAGCAAGAGACCCAGTACTTC.

J is TRBJ1-1 and V is TRBV5-1; D unresolved. Germline V CDR1 and CDR2: SGHRS, YFSETQ. Trimming took 2 bases from V and 3 from J, leaving 8 bases between them. CDR3 length: 13 amino acids. The CDR3, as DNA: TGCGCCAGCAGCTTAGGAGATGACACTGAAGCTTTCTTT. Protein sequence: CASSLGDDTEAFF.

This rearrangement joins TRBV18 to TRBJ1-2, with TRBD1 matching 7 bases. Per the germline V gene, CDR1 is KGHSH and CDR2 is LQKENI. With V trimmed by 5 bases and J by 4 bases, 4 bases remained unmatched. The CDR3 is made up of 13 amino acids. CDR3 DNA: TGTGCCAGCTCATCCGGACAGGCCTATGGCTACACCTTC. This encodes CASSSGQAYGYTF.

V usage is TRBV27 and J usage is TRBJ2-1; 9 bases are shared with TRBD1. Germline V gene data show CDR1 as MNHEY and CDR2 as SMNVEV (reference sequence). J gave up 13 bases and V 7 bases, and 8 bases lay outside the gene matches. This CDR3 spans 12 amino acids. The CDR3 sequence is CASTSGGQGQFF. The CDR3 coding sequence is TGTGCCAGCACCTCCGGGGGACAGGGACAGTTCTTC.

V and J are TRBV2 and TRBJ1-4; D ambiguous. Trimming shortened V by 6 bases and J by 2 bases, and 7 bases separated the two germline ends. This CDR3 is 13 amino acids long. Germline V lookup: CDR1 SNHLY, CDR2 FYNNEI. In DNA form, the CDR3 reads TGTGCCAGCAGCCGTGCGACTAATGAAAAACTGTTTTTT. Its protein product is CASSRATNEKLFF.

The table lists this clone with a few counts. This rearrangement joins TRBV7-2 to TRBJ1-5; D gene ambiguous. This CDR3 is built from 14 residues. Germline V lookup: CDR1 SGHTA, CDR2 FQGNSA. Trimming pared 2 bases from V and 1 base from J, leaving 6 bases between. CDR3 DNA sequence: TGTGCCAGCAGCTTACCGGGAAGCAATCAGCCCCAGCATTTT. Residues: CASSLPGSNQPQHF.

The chain joins TRBV6-5 to TRBJ1-2; D uncertain. This CDR3 region has 13 residues. Germline V gene lookup returns CDR1 MNHEY and CDR2 SVGAGI. V was cut by 4 bases and J by 7 bases, with 13 bases left in between. CDR3 protein: CASSSVAPVGYTF. As DNA, the CDR3 is TGTGCCAGCAGTTCGGTTGCTCCTGTTGGCTACACCTTC.

The rearrangement uses TRBV19 and TRBJ2-1; D remains ambiguous. This CDR3 comprises 12 residues. Trimming shortened V by 5 bases and J by 4 bases, and 6 bases separated the two germline ends. Germline V gene lookup returns CDR1 LNHDA and CDR2 SQIVND (reference sequence). The DNA for the CDR3 is TGTGCCAGTAGTCCTAATTACAATGAGCAGTTCTTC. Translated, it gives CASSPNYNEQFF.

This clone has only a few counts. The rearrangement joins TRBV27 to TRBJ2-7; D is possibly TRBD2 (5 bases). The germline gives CDR1 MNHEY, CDR2 SMNVEV (reference sequence). The CDR3 covers 15 residues. Trimming cost V 3 bases and J 5 bases, with 17 bases left between them. The CDR3 reads CASSFGFGVSNEQYF. In nucleotides, the CDR3 is TGTGCCAGCAGTTTCGGTTTCGGGGTTAGCAACGAGCAGTACTTC.

This rearrangement joins TRBV21-1 to TRBJ2-3; the table names TRBD1, a call not compared with the DNA. TRBV21-1 is an annotated pseudogene. This CDR3 has 18 amino acids. CDR3 protein: CASSKAHRGRIGTDTQYF. The CDR3 DNA is TGTGCCAGCAGCAAAGCTCACAGGGGGCGCATCGGTACAGATACGCAGTATTTT.

This chain joins TRBV15 and TRBJ1-2; tentative D call: TRBD1 (5 bases). The V and J ends lost 0 bases and 6 bases respectively, with 17 bases between them. CDR1 and CDR2 from the germline V gene are LNHNV and YYDKDF (reference sequence). The CDR3 is 16 amino acids. The CDR3 region is CATSREFRTREDGYTF. CDR3 sequence (DNA): TGTGCCACCAGCAGAGAGTTTCGGACACGGGAGGATGGCTACACCTTC.

There are a few counts of this clone. In DNA, the CDR3 is TGTGCCAGCAGTTTCGATAGGTGGGCTACTGGGGCCAACGTCCTGACTTTC. Protein: CASSFDRWATGANVLTF. The chain carries TRBV28 and TRBJ2-6; unclear D gene. Trimming removed 3 bases at V and 2 bases at J, with 14 bases between. This CDR3 has 17 residues. CDR1 is MDHEN, CDR2 SYDVKM, per germline.

The chain joins TRBV6-1 to TRBJ1-5; tentative D call: TRBD1 (5 bases). Germline V gives CDR1 MNHNS, CDR2 SASEGT. CDR3 length equals 16 residues. Trimming left V 2 bases short and J 4 bases short, with 15 bases between. CDR3 nucleotides: TGTGCCAGCAGTGAAATCTTTGGGGCAGTAAATCAGCCCCAGCATTTT. Translating it yields CASSEIFGAVNQPQHF.

The rearrangement uses TRBV5-6 and TRBJ1-2; the D gene is possibly TRBD1 (5 bases). Germline lookup yields CDR1 SGHDT and CDR2 YYEEEE. There are 15 residues in the CDR3. V lost 0 bases and J lost 4, with 13 bases in between. DNA for the CDR3: TGTGCCAGCAGCTTGGTGGGGGGTAGGGCCTATGGCTACACCTTC. Translated: CASSLVGGRAYGYTF.

The chain is built from TRBV28 and TRBJ2-2; D is possibly TRBD1 (5 bases). The CDR3 is made up of 14 amino acids. The V end was cut by 10 bases, the J end by 6 bases, with 18 bases between. Germline CDR1 MDHEN, CDR2 SYDVKM. The CDR3, as DNA: TGTGCCACCCTGGGCAGGGTAGTGGCCGGGGAGCTGTTTTTT. Translated, it gives CATLGRVVAGELFF.

V gene TRBV18 combines with J gene TRBJ1-2, with TRBD1 identical over 7 bases. J lost 4 bases, V lost 2 bases, and 22 bases had no gene match. Germline assignment: CDR1 KGHSH and CDR2 LQKENI. This CDR3 comprises 20 residues. This CDR3 is CASSPYNRDRGGGTGYGYTF. In DNA, the CDR3 is TGTGCCAGCTCACCATATAATAGAGATCGTGGAGGGGGCACGGGCTATGGCTACACCTTC. Drawing the rest from reference TRBV18 and TRBJ1-2, the complete variable domain is NAGVMQNPRHLVRRRGQEARLRCSPMKGHSHVYWYRQLPEEGLKFMVYLQKENIIDESGMPKERFSAEFPKEGPSILRIQQVVRGDSAAYFCASSPYNRDRGGGTGYGYTFGSGTRLTVV.

The V gene is TRBV7-3, the J gene TRBJ2-1, with TRBD2 matching over 10 bases. This CDR3 spans 14 amino acids. V lost 5 bases and J lost 9; bases outside the gene matches: 7. Germline CDR1 reads SGHTA; CDR2 reads FQGTGA. The CDR3, as DNA: TGTGCCAGCAGCGCCTCAGGGACTAGCGTTGAGCAGTTCTTC. Protein sequence: CASSASGTSVEQFF.

As to this clone: Other DNA sequences in this specimen translate into the identical CDR3. The chain employs TRBV11-2 and TRBJ2-7; D is perhaps TRBD2 (5 bases). The V end was cut by 5 bases, the J end by 1 base, with 12 bases between. The CDR3 is 14 amino acids. Per germline, CDR1 SGHAT and CDR2 FQNNGV. The CDR3 here is CASSLTGGSYEQYF. In DNA form, the CDR3 reads TGTGCCAGCAGCCTGACCGGAGGATCCTACGAGCAGTACTTC.

The chain couples TRBV7-2 to TRBJ1-1; 9 nucleotides agree with TRBD1. Germline V gene sequence: CDR1 SGHTA, CDR2 FQGNSA. The CDR3 spans 12 residues. V shed 5 bases, J shed 6 bases, and the junction held 1 base outside the gene matches. The CDR3 nucleotides read TGTGCCAGCAGCCGGACAGGGGCTGAAGCTTTCTTT. Protein: CASSRTGAEAFF.

The rearrangement links TRBV7-2 to TRBJ2-3, with TRBD2 identical over 10 bases. The CDR3 length is 16 residues. Germline CDR1 is SGHTA and CDR2 is FQGNSA. V shed 5 bases, J shed 4 bases, and the junction held 9 bases outside the gene matches. CDR3 coding DNA: TGTGCCAGCAGCGCAAGTAGCGGGGGGTTAGCAGATACGCAGTATTTT. Translated, it gives CASSASSGGLADTQYF.

The chain employs TRBV5-8 and TRBJ1-1, with D perhaps matching TRBD1 (5 bases). The V and J ends lost 3 bases and 7 bases respectively, with 13 bases between them. CDR1 is SGHTS, CDR2 YDEGEE, per germline. The CDR3 spans 13 residues. CDR3 amino acids: CASSWRGSGEAFF. CDR3 coding DNA: TGTGCCAGCAGCTGGCGGGGCAGTGGTGAAGCTTTCTTT.